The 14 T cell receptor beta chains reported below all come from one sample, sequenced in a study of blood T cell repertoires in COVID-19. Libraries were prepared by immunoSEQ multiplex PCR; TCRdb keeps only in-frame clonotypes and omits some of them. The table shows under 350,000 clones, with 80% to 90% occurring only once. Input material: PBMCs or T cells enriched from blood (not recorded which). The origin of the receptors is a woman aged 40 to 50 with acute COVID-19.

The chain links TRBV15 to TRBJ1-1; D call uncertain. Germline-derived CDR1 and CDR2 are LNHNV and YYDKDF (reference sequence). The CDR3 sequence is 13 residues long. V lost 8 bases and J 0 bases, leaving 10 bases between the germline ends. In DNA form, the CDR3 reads TGTGCCACCGACTACTACATGAACACTGAAGCTTTCTTT. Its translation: CATDYYMNTEAFF.

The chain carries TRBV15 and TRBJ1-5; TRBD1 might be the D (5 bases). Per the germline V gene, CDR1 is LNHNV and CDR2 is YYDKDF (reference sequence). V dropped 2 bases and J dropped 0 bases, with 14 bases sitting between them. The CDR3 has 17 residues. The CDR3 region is CATSRSLRGISNQPQHF. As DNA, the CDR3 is TGTGCCACCAGCAGATCCCTTCGGGGGATTAGCAATCAGCCCCAGCATTTT.

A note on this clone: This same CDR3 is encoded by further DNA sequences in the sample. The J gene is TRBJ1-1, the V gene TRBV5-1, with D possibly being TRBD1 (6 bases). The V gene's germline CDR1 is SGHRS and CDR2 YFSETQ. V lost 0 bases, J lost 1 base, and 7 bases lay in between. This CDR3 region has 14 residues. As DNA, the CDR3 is TGCGCCAGCAGCTTGGCAGGGGAGAACACTGAAGCTTTCTTT. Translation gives CASSLAGENTEAFF.

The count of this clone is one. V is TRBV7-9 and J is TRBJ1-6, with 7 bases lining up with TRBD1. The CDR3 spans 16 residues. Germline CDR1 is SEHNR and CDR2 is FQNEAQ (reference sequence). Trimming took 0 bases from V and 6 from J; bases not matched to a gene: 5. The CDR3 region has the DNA TGTGCCAGCAGCTTAGCGGGCGGGACAGCTAATTCACCCCTCCACTTT. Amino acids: CASSLAGGTANSPLHF.

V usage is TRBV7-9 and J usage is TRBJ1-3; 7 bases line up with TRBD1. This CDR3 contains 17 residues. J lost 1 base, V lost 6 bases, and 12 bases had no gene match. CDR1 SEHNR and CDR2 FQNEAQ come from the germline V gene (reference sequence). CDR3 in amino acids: CASSHLSAQGSGNTIYF. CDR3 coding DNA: TGTGCCAGCAGTCACCTCTCGGCACAGGGGTCTGGAAACACCATATATTTT.

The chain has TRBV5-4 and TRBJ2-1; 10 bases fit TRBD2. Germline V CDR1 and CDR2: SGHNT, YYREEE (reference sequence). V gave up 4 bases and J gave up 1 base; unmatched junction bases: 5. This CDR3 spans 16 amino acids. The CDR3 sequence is CASSPRTSGSYNEQFF. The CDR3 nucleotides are TGTGCCAGCAGCCCGCGGACTAGCGGTTCCTACAATGAGCAGTTCTTC.

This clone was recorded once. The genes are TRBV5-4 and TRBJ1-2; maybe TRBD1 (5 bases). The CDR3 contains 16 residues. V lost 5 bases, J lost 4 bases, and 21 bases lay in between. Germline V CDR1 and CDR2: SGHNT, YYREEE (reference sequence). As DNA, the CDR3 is TGTGCCAGCAGACGGTGGGGCCAGGGCGGTGGCTATGGCTACACCTTC. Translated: CASRRWGQGGGYGYTF.

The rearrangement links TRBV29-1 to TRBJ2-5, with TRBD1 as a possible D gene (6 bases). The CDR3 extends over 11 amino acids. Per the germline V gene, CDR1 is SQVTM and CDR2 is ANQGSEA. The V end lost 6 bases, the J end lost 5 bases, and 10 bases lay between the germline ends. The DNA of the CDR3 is TGCAGCGTGGGGGCAGTGGAGACCCAGTACTTC. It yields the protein CSVGAVETQYF.

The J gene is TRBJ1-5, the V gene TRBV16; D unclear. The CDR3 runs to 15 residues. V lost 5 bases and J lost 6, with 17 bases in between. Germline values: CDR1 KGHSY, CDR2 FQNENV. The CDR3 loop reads CASSSSDGLFQPQHF. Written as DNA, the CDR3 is TGTGCCAGCAGCTCATCAGATGGTCTCTTTCAGCCCCAGCATTTT.

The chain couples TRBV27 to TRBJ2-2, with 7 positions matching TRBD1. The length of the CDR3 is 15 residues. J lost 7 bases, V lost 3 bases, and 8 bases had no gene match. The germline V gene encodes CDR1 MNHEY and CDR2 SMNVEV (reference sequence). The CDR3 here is CASSFRQGISGELFF. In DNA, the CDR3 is TGTGCCAGCAGTTTCCGACAGGGTATCAGCGGGGAGCTGTTTTTT.

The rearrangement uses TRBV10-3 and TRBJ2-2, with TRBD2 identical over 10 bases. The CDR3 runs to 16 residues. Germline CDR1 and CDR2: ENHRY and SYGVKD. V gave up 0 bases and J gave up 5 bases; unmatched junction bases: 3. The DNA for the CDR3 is TGTGCCATCAGTGAGTCTGCGGGACTAGCGACCGGGGAGCTGTTTTTT. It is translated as CAISESAGLATGELFF.

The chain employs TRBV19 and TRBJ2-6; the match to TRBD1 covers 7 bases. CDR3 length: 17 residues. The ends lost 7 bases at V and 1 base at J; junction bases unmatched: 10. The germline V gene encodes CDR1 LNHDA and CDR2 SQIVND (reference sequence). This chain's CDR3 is CASNQGVTYSGANVLTF. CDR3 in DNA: TGTGCCAGTAACCAGGGGGTGACCTATTCTGGGGCCAACGTCCTGACTTTC.

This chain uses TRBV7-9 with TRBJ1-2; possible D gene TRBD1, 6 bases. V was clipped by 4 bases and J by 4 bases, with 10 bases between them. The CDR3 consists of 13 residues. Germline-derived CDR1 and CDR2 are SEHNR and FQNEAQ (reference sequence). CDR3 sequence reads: CASSSTGFYGYTF. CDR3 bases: TGTGCCAGCAGCTCCACAGGGTTCTATGGCTACACCTTC.

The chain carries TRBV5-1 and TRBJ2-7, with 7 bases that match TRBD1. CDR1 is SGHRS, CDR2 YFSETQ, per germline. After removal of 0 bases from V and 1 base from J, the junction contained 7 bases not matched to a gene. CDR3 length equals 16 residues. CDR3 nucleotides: TGCGCCAGCAGCTTGGAGGTACCGGGACAGTCCTACGAGCAGTACTTC. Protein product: CASSLEVPGQSYEQYF.